This is a list of T cell receptor beta chains from one sample in a study of cytomegalovirus exposure and HLA in healthy donors. Measured with immunoSEQ multiplex PCR; TCRdb has only the in-frame clones, and not every one. There are about 210,000 clones in the sample; roughly 85% occur only once, and less than 2% lies in the top ten. The sequenced sample consisted of PBMCs. The receptors stem from a male donor in good health and CMV-seronegative. Both conserved end residues are part of each CDR3. A D gene is named only where the DNA matches it firmly. Not all rows give a size; the values are once, few, many and, for expanded clones, a class.

TRBV27,TRBD2,NA,TRBJ2-1,TGTGCCAGCAGTTTAGATGGGACTAGCGGTATCTCCTACAATGAGCAGTTCTTC,CASSLDGTSGISYNEQFF
TRBV9,NA,once,TRBJ2-1,TGTGCCAGCAGCGTAGTATTTGACAATGAGCAGTTCTTC,CASSVVFDNEQFF
TRBV7-2,NA,NA,TRBJ1-3,TGTGCCAGCAGCTTGGTCTCAACACCTGGAAACACCATATATTTT,CASSLVSTPGNTIYF
TRBV9,TRBD2,NA,TRBJ2-7,TGTGCCAGCAGCGCTTACTCTAGCGGGAGTGGCTACGAGCAGTACTTC,CASSAYSSGSGYEQYF
TRBV20-1,NA,NA,TRBJ1-2,TGCAGGGGAGGGAGTAGCTCTGGCTACACCTTC,CRGGSSSGYTF
TRBV19,TRBD2,NA,TRBJ2-1,TGTGCCAGTAGTGAATCTAGCGGGAGGCTATACAATGAGCAGTTCTTC,CASSESSGRLYNEQFF
TRBV6-5,TRBD1,NA,TRBJ1-2,TGTGCCAGCAGTTACTCGAGGGGGCCTAACTATGGCTACACCTTC,CASSYSRGPNYGYTF
TRBV28,TRBD2,NA,TRBJ2-7,TGTGCCAGCAGCTCCCCTCTTGCGGGGGCCTACGAGCAGTACTTC,CASSSPLAGAYEQYF
TRBV28,TRBD1,few,TRBJ1-2,TGTGCCAGCAGTACCCCGGGACAGGGGAACTATGGCTACACCTTC,CASSTPGQGNYGYTF
TRBV30,NA,NA,TRBJ2-7,TGTGCCTGGAGCCCCAGGGTCTACGAGCAGTACTTC,CAWSPRVYEQYF
TRBV19,NA,few,TRBJ1-4,TGTGCCAGTAGTATATTCCTAACCGTACGGGAGGAAAAACTGTTTTTT,CASSIFLTVREEKLFF
TRBV5-3,NA,NA,TRBJ1-2,TGTGCCAGAAGCTCCATCCACACGACACCAGGCTACACCTTC,CARSSIHTTPGYTF
TRBV5-1,TRBD2,NA,TRBJ2-5,TGCGCCAGCAGCTCGGGACTAGCGGGAAGAGAGACCCAGTACTTC,CASSSGLAGRETQYF
TRBV29-1,TRBD1,NA,TRBJ2-3,TGCAGCGCTCCCGGACAGGTGAACACAGATACGCAGTATTTT,CSAPGQVNTDTQYF
TRBV19,TRBD2,NA,TRBJ2-3,TGTGCCAGTAGTATAGTTGCTAGCGGACCGGGAGATACGCAGTATTTT,CASSIVASGPGDTQYF
TRBV5-4,NA,few,TRBJ1-3,TGTGCCAGCAGCCAAATCTCTGGAAACACCATATATTTT,CASSQISGNTIYF
TRBV6-5,NA,NA,TRBJ1-1,TGTGCCAGCATTATTACCAAAACGGGGTACACTGAAGCTTTCTTT,CASIITKTGYTEAFF
TRBV9,NA,NA,TRBJ2-7,TGTGCCAGCAGCGTAGGGTGGGGGCTCTACGAGCAGTACTTC,CASSVGWGLYEQYF
TRBV7-9,NA,NA,TRBJ1-3,TGTGCCAGCAGTTTTAGGACAGTCTCTGGAAACACCATATATTTT,CASSFRTVSGNTIYF
TRBV29-1,NA,few,TRBJ2-5,TGCAGCGTTGACAGGGCGGGGGAGACCCAGTACTTC,CSVDRAGETQYF
TRBV27,NA,few,TRBJ1-4,TGTGCCAGCAGCCCTCAGGCTCTTCGGGAAAAACTGTTTTTT,CASSPQALREKLFF
TRBV28,TRBD1,NA,TRBJ2-7,TGTGCCAGCAACCTCCAAACAGGGGAGTGGCAGTACTTC,CASNLQTGEWQYF
TRBV9,NA,NA,TRBJ2-5,TGTGCCAGCAGCCGGACATGGGGAGAGACCCAGTACTTC,CASSRTWGETQYF
TRBV9,NA,few,TRBJ1-2,TGTGCCAGCAGCGTAGCCGGGGGTAATATCGGCTACACCTTC,CASSVAGGNIGYTF
TRBV7-6,NA,NA,TRBJ1-4,TGTGCCAGCAGCTTAGTCCTAAATGAAAAACTGTTTTTT,CASSLVLNEKLFF